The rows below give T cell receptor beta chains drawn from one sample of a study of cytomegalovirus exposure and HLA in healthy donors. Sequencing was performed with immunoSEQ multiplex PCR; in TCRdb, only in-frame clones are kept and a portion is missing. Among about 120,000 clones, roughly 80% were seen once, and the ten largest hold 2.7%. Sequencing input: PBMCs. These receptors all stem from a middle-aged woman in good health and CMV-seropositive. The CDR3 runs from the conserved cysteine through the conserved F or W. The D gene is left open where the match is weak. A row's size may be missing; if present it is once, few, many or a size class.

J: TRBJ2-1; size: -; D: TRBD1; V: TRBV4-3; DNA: TGCGCCAGCAGCCAAGATTTGGGACAGATCTACAATGAGCAGTTCTTC; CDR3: CASSQDLGQIYNEQFF
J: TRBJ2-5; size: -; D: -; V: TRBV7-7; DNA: TGTGCTAGCAGCTTACGCGCCAGGGAAATGGAGACCCAGTACTTC; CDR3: CASSLRAREMETQYF
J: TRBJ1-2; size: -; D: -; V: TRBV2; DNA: TGTGCCAGCAGGGCCACAGCTAACTATGGCTACACCTTC; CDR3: CASRATANYGYTF
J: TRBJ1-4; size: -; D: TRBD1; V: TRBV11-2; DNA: TGTGCCAGCAGCTTACGGGGGACAGCAACTAATGAAAAACTGTTTTTT; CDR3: CASSLRGTATNEKLFF
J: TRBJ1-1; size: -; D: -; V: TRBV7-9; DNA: TGTGCCAGCAGCTCCCGGGGCACTGAAGCTTTCTTT; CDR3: CASSSRGTEAFF
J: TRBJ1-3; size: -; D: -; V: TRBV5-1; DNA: TGCGCCAGCAGGGGAGGGGCAGGAAACACCATATATTTT; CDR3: CASRGGAGNTIYF
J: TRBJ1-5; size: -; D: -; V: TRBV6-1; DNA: TGTGCCAGCAGTGGACAGTTATCAGCGTCCCAGCATTTT; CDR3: CASSGQLSASQHF
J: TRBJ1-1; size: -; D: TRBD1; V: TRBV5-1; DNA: TGCGCCAGCACATTTTTGGAGGGGGCGATCACTGAAGCTTTCTTT; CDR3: CASTFLEGAITEAFF
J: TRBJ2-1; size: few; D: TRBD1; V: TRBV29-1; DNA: TGCAGCGTTGAAAACCGGGACAGGGGGTACAATGAGCAGTTCTTC; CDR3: CSVENRDRGYNEQFF
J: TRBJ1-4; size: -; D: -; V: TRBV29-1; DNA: TGCAGTACTTCTCAGGGAGGGGCAACTAATGAAAAACTGTTTTTT; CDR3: CSTSQGGATNEKLFF
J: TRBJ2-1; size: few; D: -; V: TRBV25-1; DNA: TGTGCCAGCAGTGAACAGGGGAACAATGAGCAGTTCTTC; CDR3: CASSEQGNNEQFF
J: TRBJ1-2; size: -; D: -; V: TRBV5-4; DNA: TGTGCCAGCAGCCGAGGACAGCCCTATGGCTACACCTTC; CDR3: CASSRGQPYGYTF
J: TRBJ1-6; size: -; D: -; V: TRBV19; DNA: TGTGCCAGTACCGCGGACAGCTCAAATTCACCCCTCCACTTT; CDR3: CASTADSSNSPLHF
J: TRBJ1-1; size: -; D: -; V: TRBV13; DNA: TGTGCCAGCAGCTCCTTAGCTTTTAGGACATCGGGCCCCGTAGCTTTCTTT; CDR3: CASSSLAFRTSGPVAFF
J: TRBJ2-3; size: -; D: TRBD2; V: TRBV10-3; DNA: TGTGCCATCAGGGCTAGCGGGGGGGCCAGTACGCAGTATTTT; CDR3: CAIRASGGASTQYF
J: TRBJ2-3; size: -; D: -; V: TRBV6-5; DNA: TGTGCCAGCAGTTACTCCCTAGCCCAAACAGATACGCAGTATTTT; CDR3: CASSYSLAQTDTQYF
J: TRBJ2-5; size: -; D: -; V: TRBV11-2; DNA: TGTGCCAGCAGCTCCCTAGGAGGTCAAGAGACCCAGTACTTC; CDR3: CASSSLGGQETQYF
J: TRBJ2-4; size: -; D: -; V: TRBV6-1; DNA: TGTGCCAGCAGTGAGGTCAGGGGAGCCAAAAACATTCAGTACTTC; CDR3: CASSEVRGAKNIQYF
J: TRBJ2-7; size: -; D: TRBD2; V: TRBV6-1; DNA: TGTGCCAGCAGTGAAGGCGGGGGTTTGTACGAGCAGTACTTC; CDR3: CASSEGGGLYEQYF
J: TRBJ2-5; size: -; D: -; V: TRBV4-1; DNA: TGCGCCAGCAGCCAAGGGAGGACCCAGTACTTC; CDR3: CASSQGRTQYF
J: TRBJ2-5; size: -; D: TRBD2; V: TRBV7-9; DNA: TGTGCCAGCAGCTTAGGACGGGGGGGCCCAGAGACCCAGTACTTC; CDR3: CASSLGRGGPETQYF
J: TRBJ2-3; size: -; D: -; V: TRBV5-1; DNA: TGCGCCAGCAGCCCAACCGGGACTTACAACACAGATACGCAGTATTTT; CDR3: CASSPTGTYNTDTQYF